This section outlines one TCR beta chain sequence together with its context. What it binds is unknown. The data originate from a study of T-cell memory formation after mild COVID-19. Overall study: TCR clusters mostly belonged to single donors.

Study-wide points: Prior to infection, memory already included some responding clones, suggesting cross-reactive memory joined. CD8+ contracting clones occupied EMRA, while CD4+ ones occupied mainly CM and EM.

The junction had 8 bases not matched to a gene; V was cut back by 7 bases and J by 2 bases. This CDR3 contains 17 residues. Per germline, CDR1 MNHEY and CDR2 SMNVEV (reference sequence). TCR alpha and TCR beta cDNA libraries carrying sample barcodes and UMIs were produced by 5'RACE using constant-segment primers. TCRdb reprocessed the 5' RACE reads via MiXCR and lists one record per CDR3 protein. The table has about 160,000 distinct CDR3 sequences, 25% to 40% seen once. The receptor was isolated from an adult woman who had mild COVID-19 (a few samples of this study predate the infection). Cell type and time point are not known. This chain connects TRBV27 to TRBJ2-6; TRBD1 agrees at 10 bases. Sequenced sample: PBMCs or a T cell subset sorted from them (not recorded which). Here the CDR3 DNA reads TGTGCCAGCACCCAGACAGGGGGCAGGACTGGGGCCAACGTCCTGACTTTC. Its protein product is CASTQTGGRTGANVLTF.